The present T cell receptor beta chain was sequenced within a study of blood T cell repertoires in COVID-19. Across the study: Specimens from acute and convalescent COVID-19 originated in the United States, Italy and Spain.

The table lists this clone with a count of one. Study processing details: Amplification from reference gene primers served as the basis for estimated nucleated cell counts. Only in-frame clones appear in the TCRdb table, and some are missing; sequencing was by immunoSEQ multiplex PCR. That table supplies the V and J calls and clone size; D and trimming were determined from the DNA. The data contain some 75,000 clones, around 76% of them singletons. In germline, CDR1 is GTSNPN, CDR2 SVGIG (reference sequence). J gave up 4 bases and V 3 bases, and 10 bases lay outside the gene matches. The CDR3 has 15 residues.

Sequenced: peripheral blood. This TCR came from an elderly woman with active or convalescent COVID-19. The V and J genes are TRBV30 and TRBJ2-3, with TRBD1 matching 7 bases. DNA for the CDR3: TGTGCCTGGAGCCCGGGTCAGGGGGTATCAGATACGCAGTATTTT. Translated: CAWSPGQGVSDTQYF. Filled out from reference TRBV30 and TRBJ2-3, the complete variable domain reads SQTIHQWPATLVQPVGSPLSLECTVEGTSNPNLYWYRQAAGRGLQLLFYSVGIGQISSEVPQNLSASRPQDRQFILSSKKLLLSDSGFYLCAWSPGQGVSDTQYFGPGTRLTVL.